This T cell receptor (beta chain) comes out of a study of follicular helper T cells after annual influenza vaccination. As for the study in general: For some subjects, blood spans the 2013-2014, 2014-2015 and 2015-2016 annual vaccinations.

The CDR3 contains 15 residues. The germline V gene encodes CDR1 SGHTS and CDR2 YDEGEE. Trimming stripped 4 bases from V and 2 bases from J, with 13 bases between. This sample's time point: 2015-2016 season, pre-vaccination. Adults received seasonal inactivated influenza vaccine, with sorted blood CD4 subsets sequenced before and after. Sorted cTfh were non-naive CD4+CXCR5+PD-1+, either ICOS+CD38+ or ICOS-CD38-. Here immunoSEQ multiplex PCR was the method, and the copy in TCRdb shows in-frame clones only, minus some. The table lists fewer than 11,000 clones, around 85% of them singletons, with more than 3.5% in the top ten.

Sequenced material: CXCR5+ CD38- circulating T follicular helper cells from blood, taken on the day of influenza vaccination. Subset described: circulating Tfh, non-naive CD4+CXCR5+PD-1+ (ICOS+CD38+ or ICOS-CD38-). This chain links TRBV5-8 with TRBJ2-4, with TRBD2 as a possible D gene (6 bases). This receptor was taken from an adult who received the influenza vaccine. The CDR3 DNA sequence: TGTGCCAGCAGCCCGGGGGTTTTGACCAAAAACATTCAGTACTTC. Translation gives CASSPGVLTKNIQYF.